This T cell receptor beta chain emerged from a study of regulatory dendritic cells for organ transplantation. For this clone: Its matching antigen is unknown.

CD4+ or CD8+ T cells were sorted as naive CD45RA+ or memory CD45RO+. Study-level findings and limits: Naive CD4+ and CD8+ repertoires were highly diverse; memory CD8+ was most oligoclonal.

Some clones are missing from TCRdb's copy, which holds only in-frame ones; the method was immunoSEQ multiplex PCR. The sample holds 29,000 or so clones, nearly 80% seen once. The V end lost 5 bases, the J end lost 6 bases, and 19 bases lay between the germline ends. This CDR3 has 15 residues. Germline values: CDR1 SGHVS, CDR2 FNYEAQ. This chain joins TRBV7-6 and TRBJ1-1; a possible D gene is TRBD1 (5 bases). The receptor was isolated from a human donor in good health. The sequenced sample was memory CD4+ T cells from blood. Subset of the sample: CD45RO+ memory T cells. CDR3 amino acids: CASSHGRGAGSEAFF. DNA for the CDR3: TGTGCCAGCAGCCACGGTAGGGGCGCAGGATCTGAAGCTTTCTTT.